Listed here is a single T cell receptor beta chain. Its antigen is not known. This may be a read error, as it is one base from a much larger clone. The CDR3 has 14 residues. Germline V gene data show CDR1 as LGHNA and CDR2 as YNFKEQ. One entry per CDR3 protein results from TCRdb running MiXCR on the multiplex PCR reads. Among 150,000 to 200,000 distinct CDR3 sequences listed, around a third were seen once. This entry belongs to a study of breast tumors, draining lymph nodes, adjacent tissues. Study outcomes and limitations: Data only fit, rather than demonstrated, lymph node origin of most tumor T cells. Most tumor T cells seemingly derive from lymph node, then expand in tumor. Compared with lymph nodes, tumors were less diverse; compared with nontumor tissue, more. Luminal-like breast cancer showed significantly greater tumor-nontumor repertoire similarity than basal-like breast cancer did.

The lymph nodes were axillary draining lymph nodes from breast cancer patients. This TCR derives from a female donor with breast cancer. Some clones in this sample may be carry-over from other donors' samples. The sequencing sample was made of axillary lymph node tissue. The chain is built from TRBV4-2 and TRBJ1-2, with no clear D. Here the CDR3 reads CASSQGGELGGCTF. CDR3 DNA: TGTGCCAGCAGCCAAGGCGGGGAATTAGGTGGCTGCACCTTC.